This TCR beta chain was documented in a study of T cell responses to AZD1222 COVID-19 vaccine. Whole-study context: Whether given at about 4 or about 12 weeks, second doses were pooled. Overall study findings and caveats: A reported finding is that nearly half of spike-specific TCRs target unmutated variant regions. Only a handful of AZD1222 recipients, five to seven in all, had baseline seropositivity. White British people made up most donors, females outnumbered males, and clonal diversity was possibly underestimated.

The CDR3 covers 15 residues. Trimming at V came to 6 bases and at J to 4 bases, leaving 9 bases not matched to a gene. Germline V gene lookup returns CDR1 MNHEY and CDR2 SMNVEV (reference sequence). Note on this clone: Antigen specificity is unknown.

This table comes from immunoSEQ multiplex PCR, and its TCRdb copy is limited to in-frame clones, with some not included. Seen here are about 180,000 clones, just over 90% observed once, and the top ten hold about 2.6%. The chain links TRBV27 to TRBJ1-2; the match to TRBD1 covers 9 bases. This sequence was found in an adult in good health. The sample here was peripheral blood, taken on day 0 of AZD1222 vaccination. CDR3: CASRGRTGVAYGYTF. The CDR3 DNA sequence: TGTGCCAGCAGGGGGAGGACAGGGGTGGCCTATGGCTACACCTTC.